This T cell receptor (beta chain) was profiled in a study of T cells expressing NK-cell markers. Study at large: Investigators obtained TCR beta repertoires from sorted CD3+CD56+NKG2C+, CD3+CD56+NKG2C- and CD3+CD56-NKG2C+ T cells.

TCRdb reprocessed the 5' RACE reads and reports one entry per CDR3 protein, with no DNA. Its table lists 550,000 to 600,000 distinct CDR3 sequences. Germline CDR1 and CDR2: DFQATT and SNEGSKA (reference sequence). CDR3 length equals 14 residues. This TCR derives from a man younger than 30 in good health. The chain couples TRBV20-1 to TRBJ1-2. Material for sequencing was blood T cells: a sorted CD56 or NKG2C T cell subset, CD4+ or CD8+ T cells, or bulk PBMC T cells (not recorded which). CDR3: CSARSLSGEIGYTF.